A selection of T cell receptor beta chains follows, all from one sample in a study of T cell clonotyping in hematopoietic cell transplantation. TCRdb keeps only in-frame clones here, not all; method: immunoSEQ multiplex PCR. The sample has a few thousand clones, around 70% seen once. This specimen was PBMCs, taken 180 days after allogeneic stem cell transplant. The source of these receptors is a male patient in his forties or fifties who had an allogeneic stem cell transplant from an unrelated donor, so the T cells may come from the graft donor. Some clones in this sample may be carry-over from other donors' samples. Both conserved end residues are part of each CDR3. A D gene is named only where the DNA matches it firmly. Some rows have no size entry. The others give once, few or many, or a class for an expanded clone.

len: 15; j_gene: TRBJ2-3; v_gene: TRBV4-2; abundance: NA; d_gene: NA; CDR3aa: CASSSETGRTDTQYF; CDR3nt: TGTGCCAGCAGCTCGGAGACAGGGAGGACAGATACGCAGTATTTT
len: 16; j_gene: TRBJ2-5; v_gene: TRBV5-6; abundance: NA; d_gene: NA; CDR3aa: CASSLANGGVRETQYF; CDR3nt: TGTGCCAGCAGCTTGGCCAACGGTGGGGTAAGAGAGACCCAGTACTTC
len: 15; j_gene: TRBJ2-3; v_gene: TRBV5-1; abundance: NA; d_gene: TRBD1; CDR3aa: CASNSQGQITDTQYF; CDR3nt: TGCGCCAGCAATTCCCAGGGACAGATAACAGATACGCAGTATTTT
len: 14; j_gene: TRBJ2-7; v_gene: TRBV19; abundance: NA; d_gene: NA; CDR3aa: CASSIRGQAYEQYF; CDR3nt: TGTGCCAGTAGTATTAGAGGGCAAGCCTACGAGCAGTACTTC
len: 12; j_gene: TRBJ1-5; v_gene: TRBV29-1; abundance: large; d_gene: NA; CDR3aa: CSVAGLDQPQHF; CDR3nt: TGCAGCGTTGCAGGGCTGGATCAGCCCCAGCATTTT
len: 15; j_gene: TRBJ1-1; v_gene: TRBV5-4; abundance: few; d_gene: NA; CDR3aa: CASSPGKYMNTEAFF; CDR3nt: TGTGCCAGCAGCCCCGGGAAGTATATGAACACTGAAGCTTTCTTT
len: 14; j_gene: TRBJ2-7; v_gene: TRBV5-6; abundance: NA; d_gene: NA; CDR3aa: CASSGGGIGYEQYF; CDR3nt: TGTGCCAGCAGCGGGGGCGGGATTGGCTACGAGCAGTACTTC
len: 13; j_gene: TRBJ1-2; v_gene: TRBV6-6; abundance: NA; d_gene: TRBD1; CDR3aa: CASSSRGPYGYTF; CDR3nt: TGTGCCAGCAGTTCCAGGGGGCCCTATGGCTACACCTTC
len: 13; j_gene: TRBJ2-7; v_gene: TRBV7-9; abundance: NA; d_gene: NA; CDR3aa: CASSLPRTYEQYF; CDR3nt: TGTGCCAGCAGCTTACCCCGAACCTACGAGCAGTACTTC
len: 12; j_gene: TRBJ1-5; v_gene: TRBV7-9; abundance: NA; d_gene: NA; CDR3aa: CASSLTGQPQHF; CDR3nt: TGTGCCAGCAGCTTAACCGGTCAGCCCCAGCATTTT
len: 14; j_gene: TRBJ1-4; v_gene: TRBV5-1; abundance: NA; d_gene: NA; CDR3aa: CASSGGRLNEKLFF; CDR3nt: TGCGCCTCTTCGGGAGGACGGTTAAATGAAAAACTGTTTTTT
len: 14; j_gene: TRBJ1-6; v_gene: TRBV4-1; abundance: few; d_gene: NA; CDR3aa: CASSTRTEYSPLHF; CDR3nt: TGCGCCAGCAGCACTCGGACAGAGTATTCACCCCTCCACTTT
len: 16; j_gene: TRBJ1-2; v_gene: TRBV25-1; abundance: NA; d_gene: TRBD1; CDR3aa: CASSDAMDRINYGYTF; CDR3nt: TGTGCCAGCAGTGATGCTATGGACAGGATTAACTATGGCTACACCTTC
len: 15; j_gene: TRBJ2-7; v_gene: TRBV5-1; abundance: NA; d_gene: NA; CDR3aa: CASSLTGRAGDEQYF; CDR3nt: TGCGCCAGCAGCTTGACGGGACGGGCCGGCGACGAGCAGTACTTC
len: 12; j_gene: TRBJ2-3; v_gene: TRBV4-1; abundance: NA; d_gene: NA; CDR3aa: CASSQEYNTQYF; CDR3nt: TGCGCCAGCAGCCAAGAGTACAATACGCAGTATTTT
len: 14; j_gene: TRBJ2-3; v_gene: TRBV10-3; abundance: once; d_gene: TRBD1; CDR3aa: CAISLGTDTDTQYF; CDR3nt: TGTGCCATCAGTTTAGGGACAGACACAGATACGCAGTATTTT
len: 12; j_gene: TRBJ2-5; v_gene: TRBV30; abundance: few; d_gene: NA; CDR3aa: CAWSLTEETQYF; CDR3nt: TGTGCCTGGAGTCTCACGGAGGAGACCCAGTACTTC
len: 13; j_gene: TRBJ1-2; v_gene: TRBV7-2; abundance: NA; d_gene: NA; CDR3aa: CASSFGGSYGYTF; CDR3nt: TGTGCCAGCAGCTTTGGGGGCAGCTATGGCTACACCTTC
len: 13; j_gene: TRBJ1-5; v_gene: TRBV11-2; abundance: NA; d_gene: NA; CDR3aa: CASSLDVNQPQHF; CDR3nt: TGTGCCAGCAGCTTAGACGTCAATCAGCCCCAGCATTTT
len: 11; j_gene: TRBJ2-3; v_gene: TRBV12-5; abundance: NA; d_gene: NA; CDR3aa: CAQGGTDTQYF; CDR3nt: TGCGCCCAGGGCGGCACAGATACGCAGTATTTT
len: 18; j_gene: TRBJ1-6; v_gene: TRBV5-5; abundance: large; d_gene: NA; CDR3aa: CASSLGGTKPKVNSPLHF; CDR3nt: TGTGCCAGCAGCTTGGGGGGTACGAAACCGAAAGTAAATTCACCCCTCCACTTT
len: 13; j_gene: TRBJ1-3; v_gene: TRBV29-1; abundance: NA; d_gene: NA; CDR3aa: CSVVLGDGNTIYF; CDR3nt: TGCAGCGTTGTATTAGGGGATGGAAACACCATATATTTT
len: 12; j_gene: TRBJ2-7; v_gene: TRBV29-1; abundance: NA; d_gene: NA; CDR3aa: CSVEEGSYEQYF; CDR3nt: TGCAGCGTTGAAGAGGGTTCCTACGAGCAGTACTTC
len: 13; j_gene: TRBJ2-1; v_gene: TRBV5-6; abundance: once; d_gene: NA; CDR3aa: CASRGTYYNEQFF; CDR3nt: TGTGCCAGCAGGGGGACTTACTACAATGAGCAGTTCTTC
len: 14; j_gene: TRBJ1-2; v_gene: TRBV6-5; abundance: NA; d_gene: NA; CDR3aa: CASSYSGRASGYTF; CDR3nt: TGTGCCAGCAGTTACTCGGGCAGGGCCTCTGGCTACACCTTC
len: 16; j_gene: TRBJ1-1; v_gene: TRBV5-8; abundance: NA; d_gene: TRBD1; CDR3aa: CASSFKLGQGPTEAFF; CDR3nt: TGTGCCAGCAGCTTCAAATTGGGACAGGGTCCCACTGAAGCTTTCTTT
len: 13; j_gene: TRBJ2-3; v_gene: TRBV28; abundance: NA; d_gene: TRBD1; CDR3aa: CASSAGGRDTQYF; CDR3nt: TGTGCCAGCAGCGCAGGGGGCAGGGATACGCAGTATTTT
len: 14; j_gene: TRBJ1-2; v_gene: TRBV30; abundance: NA; d_gene: TRBD1; CDR3aa: CAWSVRRGVPGYTF; CDR3nt: TGTGCCTGGAGTGTCCGCAGGGGGGTTCCTGGCTACACCTTC
len: 13; j_gene: TRBJ1-2; v_gene: TRBV5-4; abundance: NA; d_gene: NA; CDR3aa: CASSQTHNYGYTF; CDR3nt: TGTGCCAGCAGCCAGACACATAACTATGGCTACACCTTC
len: 13; j_gene: TRBJ2-3; v_gene: TRBV2; abundance: NA; d_gene: NA; CDR3aa: CASSGQAADTQYF; CDR3nt: TGTGCCAGCAGTGGACAGGCCGCAGATACGCAGTATTTT
len: 14; j_gene: TRBJ2-2; v_gene: TRBV7-9; abundance: NA; d_gene: NA; CDR3aa: CASSLDRVPGELFF; CDR3nt: TGTGCCAGCAGCTTAGATCGGGTTCCCGGGGAGCTGTTTTTT
len: 12; j_gene: TRBJ1-6; v_gene: TRBV27; abundance: NA; d_gene: NA; CDR3aa: CASSSTGLLLHF; CDR3nt: TGTGCCAGCAGTTCAACAGGGCTACTCCTCCACTTT
len: 14; j_gene: TRBJ1-2; v_gene: TRBV28; abundance: NA; d_gene: NA; CDR3aa: CASTKTGPNYGYTF; CDR3nt: TGTGCCAGCACCAAGACAGGACCTAACTATGGCTACACCTTC
len: 13; j_gene: TRBJ1-2; v_gene: TRBV2; abundance: NA; d_gene: NA; CDR3aa: CASSVTGNYGYTF; CDR3nt: TGTGCCAGCAGTGTGACAGGCAACTATGGCTACACCTTC
len: 12; j_gene: TRBJ1-2; v_gene: TRBV30; abundance: NA; d_gene: NA; CDR3aa: CAWSITLYGYTF; CDR3nt: TGTGCCTGGAGCATAACCCTCTATGGCTACACCTTC
len: 15; j_gene: TRBJ2-7; v_gene: TRBV9; abundance: NA; d_gene: TRBD2; CDR3aa: CASSPVGTSGYEQYF; CDR3nt: TGTGCCAGCAGCCCCGTGGGGACTAGCGGCTACGAGCAGTACTTC
len: 16; j_gene: TRBJ1-2; v_gene: TRBV5-4; abundance: few; d_gene: NA; CDR3aa: CASSSGGLKGRSGYTF; CDR3nt: TGTGCCAGCAGCTCTGGTGGGTTGAAGGGACGGAGTGGCTACACCTTC
len: 15; j_gene: TRBJ2-7; v_gene: TRBV28; abundance: NA; d_gene: TRBD1; CDR3aa: CASRLPGQRPYEQYF; CDR3nt: TGTGCCAGCCGGCTTCCGGGACAGAGACCTTACGAGCAGTACTTC
len: 15; j_gene: TRBJ2-2; v_gene: TRBV19; abundance: NA; d_gene: TRBD2; CDR3aa: CASSPGTSGTGELFF; CDR3nt: TGTGCCAGTAGTCCCGGGACTAGCGGCACCGGGGAGCTGTTTTTT
len: 18; j_gene: TRBJ2-5; v_gene: TRBV7-9; abundance: NA; d_gene: TRBD2; CDR3aa: CASSLARASGGLPETQYF; CDR3nt: TGTGCCAGCAGCTTAGCGAGGGCTAGCGGGGGTCTCCCGGAGACCCAGTACTTC
len: 14; j_gene: TRBJ1-1; v_gene: TRBV25-1; abundance: NA; d_gene: NA; CDR3aa: CASSSRGGNTEAFF; CDR3nt: TGTGCCAGCAGTTCTCGGGGGGGCAACACTGAAGCTTTCTTT
len: 13; j_gene: TRBJ2-7; v_gene: TRBV28; abundance: NA; d_gene: TRBD1; CDR3aa: CASIGTGGNEQYF; CDR3nt: TGTGCCAGCATTGGGACAGGGGGGAACGAGCAGTACTTC
len: 14; j_gene: TRBJ2-5; v_gene: TRBV5-4; abundance: NA; d_gene: NA; CDR3aa: CASSPSDGRETQYF; CDR3nt: TGTGCCAGCAGCCCCTCGGACGGCCGGGAGACCCAGTACTTC
len: 14; j_gene: TRBJ2-7; v_gene: TRBV4-3; abundance: NA; d_gene: NA; CDR3aa: CASSQDRTLEEQYF; CDR3nt: TGCGCCAGCAGCCAAGATCGGACCCTCGAAGAGCAGTACTTC
len: 13; j_gene: TRBJ1-2; v_gene: TRBV29-1; abundance: large; d_gene: NA; CDR3aa: CIVWGGINYGYTF; CDR3nt: TGCATCGTTTGGGGGGGGATTAACTATGGCTACACCTTC
len: 13; j_gene: TRBJ2-3; v_gene: TRBV6-6; abundance: NA; d_gene: NA; CDR3aa: CASSYGGTDTQYF; CDR3nt: TGTGCCAGCAGTTATGGGGGCACAGATACGCAGTATTTT
len: 10; j_gene: TRBJ1-6; v_gene: TRBV27; abundance: once; d_gene: NA; CDR3aa: CASGNSPLHF; CDR3nt: TGTGCCAGCGGGAATTCACCCCTCCACTTT
len: 13; j_gene: TRBJ1-1; v_gene: TRBV29-1; abundance: few; d_gene: NA; CDR3aa: CSVTGRVNTEAFF; CDR3nt: TGCAGCGTGACAGGTCGGGTGAACACTGAAGCTTTCTTT
len: 11; j_gene: TRBJ1-2; v_gene: TRBV30; abundance: NA; d_gene: NA; CDR3aa: CAWSWEDGYTF; CDR3nt: TGTGCCTGGAGCTGGGAGGATGGCTACACCTTC
len: 12; j_gene: TRBJ2-2; v_gene: TRBV4-3; abundance: medium-sized; d_gene: NA; CDR3aa: CASSLGTGELFF; CDR3nt: TGCGCCAGCAGTTTAGGGACCGGGGAGCTGTTTTTT
len: 16; j_gene: TRBJ2-7; v_gene: TRBV6-5; abundance: NA; d_gene: NA; CDR3aa: CASSYSIFEGSYEQYF; CDR3nt: TGTGCCAGCAGTTACTCGATATTTGAGGGCTCCTACGAGCAGTACTTC
len: 15; j_gene: TRBJ2-5; v_gene: TRBV7-2; abundance: NA; d_gene: NA; CDR3aa: CASSLAQTTQETQYF; CDR3nt: TGTGCCAGCAGCTTAGCGCAGACCACACAAGAGACCCAGTACTTC